This T cell receptor (beta chain) derives from a study of immune evolution from preneoplasia to lung adenocarcinoma. Study-wide findings and caveats: Later-stage lesions appeared to have more T cells, more diversity, less clonality. Top clone frequencies peaked in normal lung, apparently declining through invasive adenocarcinoma.

The table came from immunoSEQ multiplex PCR; TCRdb's copy has only in-frame clones and leaves some out. In the table there are about 5,800 clones, 75% to 85% of which are singletons. H&E slides confirmed each diagnosis, reviewed by two pathologists independently. Germline V CDR1 and CDR2: SGDLS, YYNGEE. The V segment lost 0 bases and the J segment 9 bases; nucleotides outside the gene matches: 6. CDR3 size: 15 residues. About this clone itself: Its antigen is as yet unknown.

The TCR sequence derives from a person aged 55-80 years with lung adenocarcinoma. The chain combines TRBV9 with TRBJ1-6; 7 positions match TRBD1. Material for sequencing was FFPE adjacent normal lung tissue. The CDR3 region is CASSVAGTALSPLHF. CDR3 nucleotide sequence: TGTGCCAGCAGCGTAGCCGGGACAGCGCTTTCACCCCTCCACTTT.